This T cell receptor (beta chain) comes out of a study of breast tumors, draining lymph nodes, adjacent tissues. Study observations and caveats: Compared with basal-like, luminal-like tumors shared significantly more repertoire with nontumor tissue. Data fit most tumor T cells coming from lymph node, expanding in tumor.

TCRdb analysed the multiplex PCR reads with MiXCR anew, one entry per CDR3 protein. The sample includes some 97,000 distinct CDR3 sequences, less than 25% of them seen just once. A remark on this clonotype: The target antigen is unknown.

The lymph nodes were axillary draining lymph nodes from breast cancer patients. Germline CDR1 and CDR2: DFQATT and SNEGSKA (reference sequence). Trimming at V came to 4 bases and at J to 7 bases, leaving 11 bases not matched to a gene. This CDR3 contains 16 residues. The origin of this receptor is a female donor with breast cancer. Some clones in this sample may be carry-over from other donors' samples. The specimen sequenced was axillary lymph node tissue. The V gene is TRBV20-1, the J gene TRBJ1-6; TRBD1 agrees at 9 bases. CDR3 nucleotides: TGCAGTGCTACCCCCTACCGGGACAGGGAAAATTCACCCCTCCACTTT. This encodes CSATPYRDRENSPLHF.